In its sample, the clone carrying this TCR beta chain was seen a few times. Libraries were prepared by immunoSEQ multiplex PCR; TCRdb keeps only in-frame clonotypes and omits some of them. The sample lists more than 400,000 clones; roughly 87% were seen once. The CDR3 covers 15 residues. Germline V CDR1 and CDR2: KGHDR, SFDVKD. With V trimmed by 4 bases and J by 7 bases, 9 bases remained unmatched. This sample was taken from a study of blood T cell repertoires in COVID-19. Study summary: Acute and convalescent COVID-19 samples came from the United States, Italy and Spain. Nucleic acid was either cDNA or gDNA, and it came from T cells, B-cell-depleted T cells, or PBMCs.

Adults between roughly 18 and 89 years of age took part from about two dozen US areas. Participant-reported clinical history was the basis for cohort assignment. The chain couples TRBV24-1 to TRBJ2-7, with TRBD1 identical over 10 bases. Sequencing was performed on PBMCs or T cells enriched from blood (not recorded which). The source of this sequence is a young woman who had recovered from COVID-19. CDR3 loop: CATSEPTGGFGEQYF. The DNA of the CDR3 is TGTGCCACCAGTGAACCGACAGGGGGCTTTGGGGAGCAGTACTTC.